One sample yielded the 17 T cell receptor beta chains listed below, sequenced in a study of post-analysis software for immune sequencing data. These receptors' antigens are unknown. Tagging with unique molecular identifiers was a feature of the TCR beta cDNA libraries. MiXCR, applied by TCRdb to the PCR reads, yields one record per CDR3 protein. Of hundreds of thousands of distinct CDR3 sequences in the sample, roughly three fifths were seen once. Points from the study as a whole: Roughly 5 TRBV segments occurring more often in patients than controls included TRBV5-6, TRBV5-1 and TRBV20-1.

The sequenced material came from blood. Every receptor here comes from a girl aged 2 to 10 with multiple sclerosis.

The chain couples TRBV29-1 to TRBJ2-1; the match to TRBD2 covers 7 bases. Germline V CDR1 and CDR2: SQVTM, ANQGSEA. The CDR3 is made up of 16 amino acids. The J segment lost 2 bases and the V segment lost 6 bases, leaving 13 bases of the junction unmatched. The CDR3 spells CSVAPGGLGAYNEQFF. The CDR3 DNA follows: TGCAGCGTAGCCCCGGGTGGACTAGGGGCCTACAATGAGCAGTTCTTC.

The count of this clonotype is one. This chain links TRBV6-1 with TRBJ1-4; the match to TRBD1 covers 9 bases. J gave up 11 bases and V 5 bases, and 9 bases lay outside the gene matches. This CDR3 contains 14 residues. CDR1 and CDR2 (germline): MNHNS, SASEGT. The CDR3 DNA reads TGTGCCAGCAGTCCGCCGGGACAGGGATGGAAACTGTTTTTT. Its translation is CASSPPGQGWKLFF.

This rearrangement joins TRBV20-1 to TRBJ1-2; TRBD1 is a possible D gene (6 bases). There are 14 residues in the CDR3. The germline gives CDR1 DFQATT, CDR2 SNEGSKA (reference sequence). Trimming took off 1 base at V and 6 bases at J, with 15 bases between the two ends. The CDR3 here is CSARGMETGHGYTF. The CDR3 nucleotides are TGCAGTGCTAGAGGGATGGAGACAGGTCATGGCTACACCTTC.

The V and J genes are TRBV9 and TRBJ2-6; D unclear. The CDR3 runs to 14 residues. The V end was cut by 4 bases, the J end by 2 bases, with 7 bases between. Per the germline V gene, CDR1 is SGDLS and CDR2 is YYNGEE. CDR3 in amino acids: CASSIYTGANVLTF. CDR3 DNA: TGTGCCAGCAGCATCTATACTGGGGCCAACGTCCTGACTTTC.

The CDR3 protein is CASSLARDVCTF. Written as DNA, the CDR3 is TGTGCCAGCAGCTTAGCTAGGGACGTTTGCACCTTC. This chain links TRBV7-9 with TRBJ1-2; tentative D call: TRBD1 (5 bases). The V and J ends lost 0 bases and 13 bases respectively, with 12 bases between them. The CDR3 covers 12 residues. CDR1 is SEHNR and CDR2 is FQNEAQ in the germline V gene (reference sequence).

The chain uses TRBV7-2 and TRBJ2-5; 11 nucleotides agree with TRBD2. V lost 5 bases and J lost 4; bases outside the gene matches: 6. The CDR3 is 15 residues long. The germline V gene has CDR1 SGHTA and CDR2 FQGNSA. The CDR3 sequence: CASSLLAGGPETQYF. CDR3 DNA sequence: TGTGCCAGCAGCCTCCTAGCGGGAGGCCCAGAGACCCAGTACTTC.

There are a few counts of this clonotype. The gene calls are TRBV6-6 and TRBJ1-5, with no clear D. From germline, CDR1 is MNHNY and CDR2 SVGAGI (reference sequence). V was cut by 2 bases and J by 0 bases, with 5 bases left in between. The CDR3 runs 14 residues. The CDR3 sequence: CASSYRSSNQPQHF. CDR3 nucleotides: TGTGCCAGCAGTTACAGAAGTAGCAATCAGCCCCAGCATTTT.

This clonotype was seen a few times. The V and J genes are TRBV5-4 and TRBJ2-1; D is undetermined. V was shortened by 2 bases and J by 10 bases, with 7 bases between the two germline ends. CDR3 size: 11 residues. The germline V gene encodes CDR1 SGHNT and CDR2 YYREEE (reference sequence). The CDR3 reads CASSLTTEQFF. The CDR3 DNA reads TGTGCCAGCAGCTTAACTACCGAGCAGTTCTTC.

This clonotype was found a few times. CDR3 in DNA: TGTGCCAGCAGTTTCAAAAGTCGCGATTCACCCCTCCACTTT. Encoded protein: CASSFKSRDSPLHF. V usage is TRBV6-6 and J usage is TRBJ1-6; D remains ambiguous. The germline V and J ends were trimmed by 4 bases and 8 bases, with 12 bases remaining between them. Germline lookup yields CDR1 MNHNY and CDR2 SVGAGI (reference sequence). The CDR3 spans 14 residues.

This chain uses TRBV7-6 with TRBJ2-3, with D unresolved. The CDR3 is made up of 15 amino acids. Germline CDR1 reads SGHVS; CDR2 reads FNYEAQ. Between the trimmed V and J ends, which lost 2 bases and 2 bases, there was a span of 11 bases. CDR3 loop: CASSLFPGNTDTQYF. The CDR3 DNA reads as TGTGCCAGCAGCTTATTTCCAGGAAACACAGATACGCAGTATTTT.

This clonotype was observed a handful of times. The CDR3, as DNA: TGTGCCAGCAGTTGGCGGCATCTAGCGGGTAGCACAGATACGCAGTATTTT. This gives the protein CASSWRHLAGSTDTQYF. The rearrangement joins TRBV12-3 or TRBV12-4 to TRBJ2-3; 8 nucleotides align to TRBD2. CDR3 length: 17 residues. The junction had 9 bases not matched to a gene; V was cut back by 4 bases and J by 0 bases.

This clonotype has more than one count but fewer than ten. V is TRBV15 and J is TRBJ2-5; D may be TRBD1 or TRBD2 (6 bases each). Trimming pared 0 bases from V and 4 bases from J, leaving 12 bases between. Germline-derived CDR1 and CDR2 are LNHNV and YYDKDF (reference sequence). The CDR3 is 15 residues long. CDR3 loop: CATSRDEGGRETQYF. The CDR3 coding sequence is TGTGCCACCAGCAGAGATGAGGGGGGAAGAGAGACCCAGTACTTC.

The chain couples TRBV5-1 to TRBJ2-7; 10 bases are shared with TRBD1. With V trimmed by 7 bases and J by 3 bases, 10 bases remained unmatched. Germline V gives CDR1 SGHRS, CDR2 YFSETQ. CDR3 size: 15 residues. Here the CDR3 reads CASGDRTGGFYEQYF. CDR3 DNA: TGCGCCAGCGGCGATAGGACAGGGGGGTTCTACGAGCAGTACTTC.

This chain connects TRBV4-1 to TRBJ2-1; 12 positions agree with TRBD2. Germline CDR1 is MGHRA and CDR2 is YSYEKL. CDR3 length equals 19 residues. Unmatched junction bases numbered 16, after V lost 5 bases and J lost 5 bases. The CDR3 DNA sequence: TGCGCCAGCAGCTTTAATCCCAAGACTAGCGGGAGCAGGGACAATGAGCAGTTCTTC. It yields the protein CASSFNPKTSGSRDNEQFF.

This clonotype came up a few times. This chain links TRBV29-1 with TRBJ2-1, with 9 bases identical to TRBD2. The CDR3 has 13 residues. V shed 2 bases, J shed 9 bases, and the junction held 5 bases outside the gene matches. CDR1 is SQVTM, CDR2 ANQGSEA, per germline. The CDR3 protein is CSVESAGGGEQFF. The CDR3 DNA sequence: TGCAGCGTTGAATCCGCGGGAGGGGGTGAGCAGTTCTTC.

The rearrangement uses TRBV7-9 and TRBJ2-5; D unresolved. Deletions cut 5 bases from V and 1 base from J, with 26 bases between. Germline CDR1 and CDR2: SEHNR and FQNEAQ (reference sequence). The CDR3 length is 19 residues. Written as DNA, the CDR3 is TGTGCCAGCAGCCCCACAAGACTCACCGATGGGCAGGTCCAAGAGACCCAGTACTTC. Translating gives CASSPTRLTDGQVQETQYF.

This clonotype was seen a handful of times. V usage is TRBV6-5 and J usage is TRBJ2-1, with D tentatively TRBD1 (5 bases). The CDR3 covers 15 residues. The germline CDR1 and CDR2 sequences are MNHEY and SVGAGI. Trimming removed 3 bases at V and 0 bases at J, with 9 bases between. Here the CDR3 DNA reads TGTGCCAGCAGTTATGGGGCTTTCTCCTACAATGAGCAGTTCTTC. Its protein product is CASSYGAFSYNEQFF.